This is a list of T cell receptor beta chains from one sample in a study of blood T cell repertoires in COVID-19. Profiled with immunoSEQ multiplex PCR; TCRdb holds only in-frame clones, not every one. The table has hundreds of thousands of clones, 79% seen once. The sequenced material came from peripheral blood. The receptors were sampled from a woman in her thirties or forties with active or convalescent COVID-19. The CDR3 runs from the conserved cysteine through the conserved F or W. The D gene is left open where the match is weak. Clone size is given for some rows only: seen once, a few or many times, or a class if the clone is expanded.

>.|TRBJ1-2|.|TRBV28
TGTGCCAGCAGTTTATCGGGACATAACTATGGCTACACCTTC
CASSLSGHNYGYTF
>TRBD2|TRBJ2-3|.|TRBV4-1
TGCGCCAGCTGTCTAGGGACTAGCGGGGACATCTCGAGAGATACGCAGTATTTT
CASCLGTSGDISRDTQYF
>.|TRBJ1-2|.|TRBV3-1/TRBV3-2
TGTGCCAGCAGCCAGACGGCGGACTATGGCTACACCTTC
CASSQTADYGYTF
>.|TRBJ1-4|.|TRBV29-1
TGCAGCGTGGGGGTGACAGGCGGTTATGAAAAACTGTTTTTT
CSVGVTGGYEKLFF
>.|TRBJ2-7|.|TRBV11-2
TGTGCCAGCAGCTTTAGGTCCCAGGGCGGCGAGCAGTACTTC
CASSFRSQGGEQYF
>.|TRBJ2-1|.|TRBV6-1
TGTGCCAGCAGTGAAGCGCTAGCTTCCCCGAATGAGCAGTTCTTC
CASSEALASPNEQFF
>.|TRBJ2-1|.|TRBV20-1
TGCAGTGCTATACTCCACAATGAGCAGTTCTTC
CSAILHNEQFF
>TRBD1|TRBJ1-5|.|TRBV4-1
TGCGCCAGCAGCCCTCGACAGGGGGGGTCCAATCAGCCCCAGCATTTT
CASSPRQGGSNQPQHF
>TRBD1|TRBJ1-5|.|TRBV2
TGTGCCAGCAGTGGGACAGGGGGGGGCAGCAATCAGCCCCAGCATTTT
CASSGTGGGSNQPQHF
>.|TRBJ2-5|.|TRBV4-2
TGTGCCAGCAGCCAAGAGATAGGGGGGGCGGAGACCCAGTACTTC
CASSQEIGGAETQYF
>.|TRBJ2-3|.|TRBV2
TGTGCCAGCAGGGGGGCTAGCAGAGGCACAGATACGCAGTATTTT
CASRGASRGTDTQYF
>.|TRBJ1-2|.|TRBV5-4
TGTGCCAGCAGCTTTGGGGGGTTGATAGGAGACTATGGCTACACCTTC
CASSFGGLIGDYGYTF
>.|TRBJ1-1|.|TRBV10-2
TGCGCCAGCAGTGGAGAGATTCGCCGCACTGAAGCTTTCTTT
CASSGEIRRTEAFF
>.|TRBJ1-6|.|TRBV19
TGTGCCAGTAGTATAGAGGCGACAGGTCGTTCACCCCTCCACTTT
CASSIEATGRSPLHF
>TRBD2|TRBJ2-1|few|TRBV6-4
TGTGCCAGCAGTGACTCGATAGCGGGGGGCTCCAATGAGCAGTTCTTC
CASSDSIAGGSNEQFF
>.|TRBJ2-7|.|TRBV23-1
TGCGCCAGCAGTCAACCTGGCGGGCAGTTTGGCTACGAGCAGTACTTC
CASSQPGGQFGYEQYF
>TRBD1|TRBJ1-3|.|TRBV7-6
TGTGCCAGCAGCTCGTTAGACAGGGCTGCTGGAAACACCATATATTTT
CASSSLDRAAGNTIYF
>.|TRBJ1-5|.|TRBV6-4
TGTGCCAGCAGTCCCGAACCGGGTGGCAATCAGCCCCAGCATTTT
CASSPEPGGNQPQHF
>TRBD1|TRBJ1-1|.|TRBV3-1/TRBV3-2
TGTGCCAGCAGCCGGTCAGGGGGTTTAGTGACTGAAGCTTTCTTT
CASSRSGGLVTEAFF